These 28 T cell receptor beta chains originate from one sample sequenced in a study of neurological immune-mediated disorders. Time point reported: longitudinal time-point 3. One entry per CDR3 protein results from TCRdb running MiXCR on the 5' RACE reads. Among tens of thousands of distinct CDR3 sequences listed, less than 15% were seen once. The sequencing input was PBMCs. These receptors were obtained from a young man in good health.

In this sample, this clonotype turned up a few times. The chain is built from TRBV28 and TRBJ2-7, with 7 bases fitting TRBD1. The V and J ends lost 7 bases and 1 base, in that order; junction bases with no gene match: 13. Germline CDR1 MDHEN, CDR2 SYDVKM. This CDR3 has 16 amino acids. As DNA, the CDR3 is TGTGCCAGCACTCCTCCCGGGACAGCAAGGTCCTACGAGCAGTACTTC. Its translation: CASTPPGTARSYEQYF.

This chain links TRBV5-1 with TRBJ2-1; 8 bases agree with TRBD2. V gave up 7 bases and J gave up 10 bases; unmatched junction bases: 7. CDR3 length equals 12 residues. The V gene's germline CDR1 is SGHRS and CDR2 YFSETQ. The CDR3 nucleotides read TGCGCCAGCGGTACCGAGCGGGGGGAGCAGTTCTTC. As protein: CASGTERGEQFF.

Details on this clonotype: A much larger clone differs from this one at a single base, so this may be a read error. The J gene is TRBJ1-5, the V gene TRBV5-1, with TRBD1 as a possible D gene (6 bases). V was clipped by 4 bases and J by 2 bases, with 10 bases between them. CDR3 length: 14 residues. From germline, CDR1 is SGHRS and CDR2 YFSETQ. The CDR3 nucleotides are TGCGCCAGCAGCACCGAGGGGGGCAATCAGCCCCAGCATTTT. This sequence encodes CASSTEGGNQPQHF.

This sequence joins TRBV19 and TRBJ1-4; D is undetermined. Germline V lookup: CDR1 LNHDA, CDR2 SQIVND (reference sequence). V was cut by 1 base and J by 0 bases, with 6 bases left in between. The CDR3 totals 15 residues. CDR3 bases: TGTGCCAGTAGTATAGGATATGCAACTAATGAAAAACTGTTTTTT. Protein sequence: CASSIGYATNEKLFF.

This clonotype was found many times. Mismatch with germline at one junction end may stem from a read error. CDR3 in DNA: TGTGCCAGCAGCGTAACCCTCCAAGAGACCCAGTACTTC. Its protein product is CASSVTLQETQYF. This chain uses TRBV7-3 with TRBJ2-5; unclear D gene. This CDR3 has 13 residues. Germline V gives CDR1 SGHTA, CDR2 FQGTGA.

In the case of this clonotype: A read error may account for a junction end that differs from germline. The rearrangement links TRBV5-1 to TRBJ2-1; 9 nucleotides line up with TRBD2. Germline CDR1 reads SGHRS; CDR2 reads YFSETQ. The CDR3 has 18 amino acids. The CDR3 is CASSRTSVSVLASNEQFF. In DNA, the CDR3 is TGCGCAAGCAGTCGGACTAGCGTGAGTGTACTGGCTAGCAATGAGCAGTTCTTC.

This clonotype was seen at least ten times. The CDR3 loop is CASSPLRDWGNIQYF. CDR3 in DNA: TGTGCCAGCAGCCCCCTCCGGGACTGGGGGAACATTCAGTACTTC. V usage is TRBV28 and J usage is TRBJ2-4, with D perhaps matching TRBD2 (6 bases). The V end lost 6 bases, the J end lost 7 bases, and 19 bases lay between the germline ends. The CDR3 extends over 15 amino acids. Germline assignment: CDR1 MDHEN and CDR2 SYDVKM.

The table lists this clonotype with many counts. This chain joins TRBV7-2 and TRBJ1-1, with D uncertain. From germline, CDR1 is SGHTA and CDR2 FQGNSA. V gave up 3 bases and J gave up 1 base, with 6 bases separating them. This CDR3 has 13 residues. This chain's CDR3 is CASSFTENTEAFF. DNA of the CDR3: TGTGCCAGCAGCTTTACGGAGAACACTGAAGCTTTCTTT.

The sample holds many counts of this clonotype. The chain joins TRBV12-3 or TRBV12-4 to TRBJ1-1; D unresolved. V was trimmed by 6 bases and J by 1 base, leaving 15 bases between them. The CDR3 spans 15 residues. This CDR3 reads CASRVTEGTNTEAFF. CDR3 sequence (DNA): TGTGCCAGCAGGGTAACAGAGGGAACGAACACTGAAGCTTTCTTT.

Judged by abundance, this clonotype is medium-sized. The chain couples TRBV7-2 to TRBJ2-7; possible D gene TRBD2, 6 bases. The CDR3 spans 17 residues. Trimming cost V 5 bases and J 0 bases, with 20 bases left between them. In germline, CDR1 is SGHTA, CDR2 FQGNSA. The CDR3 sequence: CASSREPGGGRSYEQYF. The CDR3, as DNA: TGTGCCAGCAGCCGGGAGCCAGGTGGCGGGCGCTCCTACGAGCAGTACTTC.

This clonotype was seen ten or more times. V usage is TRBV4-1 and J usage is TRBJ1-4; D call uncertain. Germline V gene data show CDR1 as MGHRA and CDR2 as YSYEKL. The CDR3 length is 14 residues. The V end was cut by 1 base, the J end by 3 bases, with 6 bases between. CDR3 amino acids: CASSQGWSNEKLFF. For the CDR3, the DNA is TGCGCCAGCAGCCAAGGATGGTCTAATGAAAAACTGTTTTTT.

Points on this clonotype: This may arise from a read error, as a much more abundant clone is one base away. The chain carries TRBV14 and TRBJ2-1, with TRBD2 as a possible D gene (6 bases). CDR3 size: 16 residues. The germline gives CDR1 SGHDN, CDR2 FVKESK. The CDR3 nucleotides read TGTGCCAGCAACCAAGTGGAGCGGGCCTACCACAATGAGCAGTTCTTC. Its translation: CASNQVERAYHNEQFF.

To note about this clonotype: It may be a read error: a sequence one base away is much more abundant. In nucleotides, the CDR3 is TGTGCCATCAGTGAGTCCGGGGCAGGGGTCAAAAACATTCAGTACTTC. Residues: CAISESGAGVKNIQYF. The rearrangement joins TRBV10-3 to TRBJ2-4; D might be TRBD1 (6 bases). Trimming removed 0 bases from V and 3 bases from J, with 12 bases in between. From germline, CDR1 is ENHRY and CDR2 SYGVKD. This CDR3 contains 16 residues.

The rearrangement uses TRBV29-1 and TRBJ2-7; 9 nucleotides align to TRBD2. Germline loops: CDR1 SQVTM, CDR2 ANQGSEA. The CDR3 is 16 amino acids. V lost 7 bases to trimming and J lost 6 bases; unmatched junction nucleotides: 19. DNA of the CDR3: TGCAGCGCATTGCGGGGGGCGGCTAGCGGGATAGGCGAGCAGTACTTC. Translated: CSALRGAASGIGEQYF.

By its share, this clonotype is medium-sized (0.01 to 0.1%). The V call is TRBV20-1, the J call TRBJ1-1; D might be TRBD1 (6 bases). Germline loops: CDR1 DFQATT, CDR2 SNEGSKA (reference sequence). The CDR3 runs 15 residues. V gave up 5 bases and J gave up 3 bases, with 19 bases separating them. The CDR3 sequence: CSAPGRGGYYTEAFF. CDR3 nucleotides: TGCAGTGCTCCAGGCCGGGGGGGCTATTACACTGAAGCTTTCTTT.

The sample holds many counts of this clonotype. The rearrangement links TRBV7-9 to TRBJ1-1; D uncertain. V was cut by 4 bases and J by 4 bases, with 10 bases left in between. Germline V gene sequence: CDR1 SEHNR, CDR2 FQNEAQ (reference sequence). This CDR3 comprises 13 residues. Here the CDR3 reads CASSSFDSTEAFF. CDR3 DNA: TGTGCCAGCAGCTCTTTCGACTCCACTGAAGCTTTCTTT.

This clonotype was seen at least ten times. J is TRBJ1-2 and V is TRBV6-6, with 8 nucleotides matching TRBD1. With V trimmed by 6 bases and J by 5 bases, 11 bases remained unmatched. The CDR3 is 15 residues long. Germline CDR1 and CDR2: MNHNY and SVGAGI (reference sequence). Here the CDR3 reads CASSQGATSLYGYTF. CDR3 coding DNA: TGTGCCAGCAGCCAGGGGGCAACGTCACTTTATGGCTACACCTTC.

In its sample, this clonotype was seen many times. The CDR3 loop reads CASSPEGNTIYF. The CDR3 coding sequence is TGCGCCAGCAGCCCCGAAGGAAACACCATATATTTT. The chain is built from TRBV5-1 and TRBJ1-3; D unresolved. The CDR3 loop spans 12 amino acids. CDR1 and CDR2 from the germline V gene are SGHRS and YFSETQ. Trimming left V 4 bases short and J 4 bases short, with 6 bases between. Variable domain in full (rest from reference TRBV5-1 and TRBJ1-3): KAGVTQTPRYLIKTRGQQVTLSCSPISGHRSVSWYQQTPGQGLQFLFEYFSETQRNKGNFPGRFSGRQFSNSRSEMNVSTLELGDSALYLCASSPEGNTIYFGEGSWLTVV.

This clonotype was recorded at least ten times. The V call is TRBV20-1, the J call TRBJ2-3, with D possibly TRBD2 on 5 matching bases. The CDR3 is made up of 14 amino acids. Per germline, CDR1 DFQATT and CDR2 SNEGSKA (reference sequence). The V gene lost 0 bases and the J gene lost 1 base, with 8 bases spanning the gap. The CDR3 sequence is CSARDFGGTDTQYF. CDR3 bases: TGCAGTGCTAGAGATTTCGGGGGCACAGATACGCAGTATTTT.

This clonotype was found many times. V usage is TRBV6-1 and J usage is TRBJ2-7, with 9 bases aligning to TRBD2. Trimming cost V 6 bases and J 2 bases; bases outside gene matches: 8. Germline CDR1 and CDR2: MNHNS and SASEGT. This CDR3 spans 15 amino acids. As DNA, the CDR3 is TGTGCCAGCAGCCTGGGGACTAGCTCGACCTACGAGCAGTACTTC. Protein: CASSLGTSSTYEQYF.

The CDR3 loop reads CASKVESGNTIYF. The CDR3 DNA reads TGTGCCAGCAAAGTCGAATCTGGAAACACCATATATTTT. The J gene is TRBJ1-3, the V gene TRBV28; D call uncertain. The ends were cut back, 7 bases at V and 1 base at J, with 8 bases in the middle. The germline V gene has CDR1 MDHEN and CDR2 SYDVKM. The length of the CDR3 is 13 residues. The full variable domain, in which reference TRBV28 and TRBJ1-3 provide the parts outside the CDR3, is DVKVTQSSRYLVKRTGEKVFLECVQDMDHENMFWYRQDPGLGLRLIYFSYDVKMKEKGDIPEGYSVSREKKERFSLILESASTNQTSMYLCASKVESGNTIYFGEGSWLTVV.

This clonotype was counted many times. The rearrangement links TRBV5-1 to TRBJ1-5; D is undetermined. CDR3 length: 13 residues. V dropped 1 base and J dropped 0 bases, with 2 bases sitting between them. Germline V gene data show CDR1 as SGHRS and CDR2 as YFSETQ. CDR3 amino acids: CASSLYSNQPQHF. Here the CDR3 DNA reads TGCGCCAGCAGCTTGTATAGCAATCAGCCCCAGCATTTT.

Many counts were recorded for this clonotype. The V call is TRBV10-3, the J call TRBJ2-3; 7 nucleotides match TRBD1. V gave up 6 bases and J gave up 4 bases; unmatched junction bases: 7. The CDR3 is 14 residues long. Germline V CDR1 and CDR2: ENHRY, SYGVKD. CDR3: CAIRGQSGADTQYF. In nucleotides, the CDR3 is TGTGCCATCAGGGGACAGTCTGGGGCAGATACGCAGTATTTT.

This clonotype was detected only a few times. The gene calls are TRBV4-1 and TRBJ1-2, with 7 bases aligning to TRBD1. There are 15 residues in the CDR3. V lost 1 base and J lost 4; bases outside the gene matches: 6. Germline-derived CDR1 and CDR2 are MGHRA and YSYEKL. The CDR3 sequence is CASSQVWGQSYGYTF. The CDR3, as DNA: TGCGCCAGCAGCCAAGTCTGGGGACAGAGCTATGGCTACACCTTC.

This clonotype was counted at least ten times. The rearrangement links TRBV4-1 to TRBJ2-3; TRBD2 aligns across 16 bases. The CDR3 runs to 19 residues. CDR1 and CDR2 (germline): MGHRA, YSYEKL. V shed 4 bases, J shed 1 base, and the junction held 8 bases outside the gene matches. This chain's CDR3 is CASSRSGTSGRGGTDTQYF. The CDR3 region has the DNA TGCGCCAGCAGCCGATCCGGGACTAGCGGGAGGGGAGGCACAGATACGCAGTATTTT.

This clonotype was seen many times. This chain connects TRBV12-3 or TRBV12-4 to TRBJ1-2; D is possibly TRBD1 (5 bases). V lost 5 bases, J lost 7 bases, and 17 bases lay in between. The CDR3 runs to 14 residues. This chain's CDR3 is CASSEDVGLSGYTF. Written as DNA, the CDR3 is TGTGCCAGCAGTGAAGACGTGGGGCTAAGTGGCTACACCTTC.

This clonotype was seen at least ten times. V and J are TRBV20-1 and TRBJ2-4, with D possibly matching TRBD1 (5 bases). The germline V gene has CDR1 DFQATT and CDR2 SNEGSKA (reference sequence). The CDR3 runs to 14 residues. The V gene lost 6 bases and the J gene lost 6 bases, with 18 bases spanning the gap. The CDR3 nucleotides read TGCAGTGCACCAAGGTTGGGGCTCAGAAACATTCAGTACTTC. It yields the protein CSAPRLGLRNIQYF.

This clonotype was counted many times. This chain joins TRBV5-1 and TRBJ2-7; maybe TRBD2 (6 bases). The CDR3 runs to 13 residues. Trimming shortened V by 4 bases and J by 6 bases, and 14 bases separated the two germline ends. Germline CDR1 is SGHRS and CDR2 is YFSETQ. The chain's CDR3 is CASSQYVEGEQYF. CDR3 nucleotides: TGCGCCAGCAGCCAATACGTGGAGGGCGAGCAGTACTTC.